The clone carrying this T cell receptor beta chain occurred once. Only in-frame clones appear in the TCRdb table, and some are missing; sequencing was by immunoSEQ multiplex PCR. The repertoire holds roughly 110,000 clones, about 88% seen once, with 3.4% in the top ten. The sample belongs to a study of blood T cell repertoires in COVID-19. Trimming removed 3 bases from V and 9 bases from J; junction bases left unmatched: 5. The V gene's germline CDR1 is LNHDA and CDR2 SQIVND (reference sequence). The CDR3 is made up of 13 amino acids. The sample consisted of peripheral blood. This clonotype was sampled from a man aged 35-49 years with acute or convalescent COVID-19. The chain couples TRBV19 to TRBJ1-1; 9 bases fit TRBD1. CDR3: CASSIRDRDQAFF. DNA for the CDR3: TGTGCCAGTAGTATTAGGGACAGGGATCAAGCTTTCTTT.